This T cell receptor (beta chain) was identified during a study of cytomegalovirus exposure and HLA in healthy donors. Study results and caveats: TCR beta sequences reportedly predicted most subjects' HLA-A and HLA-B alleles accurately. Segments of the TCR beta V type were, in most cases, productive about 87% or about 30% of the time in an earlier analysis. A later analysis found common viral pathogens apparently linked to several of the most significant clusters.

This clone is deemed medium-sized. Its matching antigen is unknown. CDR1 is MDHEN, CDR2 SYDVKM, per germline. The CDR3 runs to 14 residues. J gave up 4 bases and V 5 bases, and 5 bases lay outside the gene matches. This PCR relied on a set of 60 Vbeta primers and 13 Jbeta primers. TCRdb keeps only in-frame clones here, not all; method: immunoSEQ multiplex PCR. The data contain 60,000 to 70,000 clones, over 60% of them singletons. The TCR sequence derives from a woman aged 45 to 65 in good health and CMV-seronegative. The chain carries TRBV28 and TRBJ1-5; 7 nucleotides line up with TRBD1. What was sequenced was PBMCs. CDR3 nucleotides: TGTGCCAGCAGTCCCCGCAGGGGGAATCAGCCCCAGCATTTT. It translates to CASSPRRGNQPQHF. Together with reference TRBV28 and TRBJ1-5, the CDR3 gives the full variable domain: DVKVTQSSRYLVKRTGEKVFLECVQDMDHENMFWYRQDPGLGLRLIYFSYDVKMKEKGDIPEGYSVSREKKERFSLILESASTNQTSMYLCASSPRRGNQPQHFGDGTRLSIL.